Reported below is one T cell receptor (beta chain). Libraries were prepared by immunoSEQ multiplex PCR; TCRdb keeps only in-frame clonotypes and omits some of them. The sample contains about 75,000 clones, around 80% of which appear only once. The CDR3 totals 16 residues. Germline-derived CDR1 and CDR2 are SGHKS and YYEKEE (reference sequence). The germline V and J ends were trimmed by 1 base and 5 bases, with 16 bases remaining between them. This specimen comes from a study of T cell clones after liver transplantation. Study information: Immunosuppression withdrawal was tried within 2 years after liver transplantation in this trial. Until 12-24 months post-transplant, subjects got standard immunosuppression and no induction.

The rearrangement links TRBV5-5 to TRBJ2-1, with unresolved D. The TCR originated in a human patient who received a liver transplant. These T cells may partly come from the graft donor. The specimen comprised CD4+ T cells from blood, sampled around 50 months after liver transplant. CDR3 protein: CASSLQWTEANNEQFF. The CDR3 DNA reads TGTGCCAGCAGCTTGCAGTGGACGGAAGCAAACAATGAGCAGTTCTTC.